Sequencing of this T cell receptor beta chain was carried out in a study of graft-versus-host responses after intestinal transplantation. The CDR3 has 15 residues. V was trimmed by 2 bases and J by 8 bases, leaving 18 bases between them. The germline gives CDR1 MNHEY, CDR2 SVGAGI. Clones were sequenced by immunoSEQ multiplex PCR, and TCRdb holds only the in-frame ones, with some missing. The sample carries tens of thousands of clones, about 89% recorded once. In this sample, this clone turned up a few times. The input for sequencing was PBMCs, taken about 330 days after intestinal transplant. This chain connects TRBV6-5 to TRBJ1-2; a weak D match, TRBD1 (6 bases). This TCR derives from a human patient who received an intestinal transplant, so some T cells may come from the graft donor. Here the CDR3 reads CASSYLTTGPLGYTF. In nucleotides, the CDR3 is TGTGCCAGCAGTTACCTTACCACAGGGCCCTTGGGCTACACCTTC.